These 23 T cell receptor beta chains were all obtained from the same sample, sequenced in a study of blood T cell repertoires in COVID-19. The table came from immunoSEQ multiplex PCR; TCRdb's copy has only in-frame clones and leaves some out. The sample has roughly 50,000 clones; just under 80% are singletons. Sequenced: peripheral blood. These receptors all come from a human donor with active or convalescent COVID-19. The donor label of this sample is uncertain.

In this sample, this clone turned up once. The chain recombines TRBV19 with TRBJ1-3, with D perhaps TRBD1 (5 bases). V gave up 4 bases and J gave up 0 bases, with 19 bases separating them. Germline assignment: CDR1 LNHDA and CDR2 SQIVND (reference sequence). The length of the CDR3 is 18 residues. CDR3 loop: CASSTTRRGASSGNTIYF. The CDR3 DNA follows: TGTGCCAGTAGTACCACTCGACGCGGGGCGAGCTCTGGAAACACCATATATTTT.

This chain connects TRBV4-3 to TRBJ1-2; 7 bases line up with TRBD1. Trimming took 1 base from V and 8 from J; bases not matched to a gene: 10. The germline V gene has CDR1 LGHNA and CDR2 YSLEER. The CDR3 is 15 amino acids. The CDR3 is CASSQATGEVEGYTF. CDR3 in DNA: TGCGCCAGCAGCCAAGCTACAGGGGAGGTTGAGGGCTACACCTTC.

V and J are TRBV27 and TRBJ2-7; TRBD2 matches 11 bases. Germline CDR1 reads MNHEY; CDR2 reads SMNVEV (reference sequence). The length of the CDR3 is 17 residues. V lost 2 bases and J lost 4; bases outside the gene matches: 10. The CDR3 coding sequence is TGTGCCAGCAGTTTAGCGGGGGCGACTAGCGGGAAGTACGAGCAGTACTTC. Amino acid sequence: CASSLAGATSGKYEQYF.

The V call is TRBV28, the J call TRBJ2-5; possibly TRBD2 for D (5 bases). Deletions cut 7 bases from V and 7 bases from J, with 10 bases between. The germline gives CDR1 MDHEN, CDR2 SYDVKM. This CDR3 has 11 residues. The CDR3: CASIQEGTQYF. In nucleotides, the CDR3 is TGTGCCAGCATTCAAGAGGGGACCCAGTACTTC. The full variable domain, completed using reference TRBV28 and TRBJ2-5, is DVKVTQSSRYLVKRTGEKVFLECVQDMDHENMFWYRQDPGLGLRLIYFSYDVKMKEKGDIPEGYSVSREKKERFSLILESASTNQTSMYLCASIQEGTQYFGPGTRLLVL.

This chain uses TRBV12-5 with TRBJ2-7; D possibly corresponds to TRBD1 (5 bases). V lost 5 bases, J lost 3 bases, and 14 bases lay in between. Germline lookup yields CDR1 LGHNT and CDR2 FRNRAP. CDR3 size: 14 residues. DNA of the CDR3: TGTGCTAGTGGTGTTCTTGGGGCGGTCTACGAGCAGTACTTC. It codes for CASGVLGAVYEQYF.

This clone was seen a single time. The V and J genes are TRBV7-8 and TRBJ1-4; 10 nucleotides match TRBD1. The CDR3 is made up of 14 amino acids. V dropped 3 bases and J dropped 7; count of bases not matched to a gene: 2. CDR1 and CDR2 from the germline V gene are SGHVS and FQNEAQ. The CDR3 loop is CASSFDRGREKLFF. The CDR3 DNA reads TGTGCCAGCAGCTTCGACAGGGGGCGTGAAAAACTGTTTTTT.

V is TRBV19 and J is TRBJ1-4, with D hard to call. The CDR3 covers 15 residues. Germline V gene sequence: CDR1 LNHDA, CDR2 SQIVND (reference sequence). V was cut by 3 bases and J by 0 bases, with 8 bases left in between. CDR3: CASSIKFATNEKLFF. DNA of the CDR3: TGTGCCAGTAGTATTAAATTTGCAACTAATGAAAAACTGTTTTTT.

This clone was detected once. J is TRBJ1-2 and V is TRBV7-2; D might be TRBD1 (6 bases). The germline CDR1 and CDR2 sequences are SGHTA and FQGNSA. The CDR3 spans 14 residues. V was clipped by 6 bases and J by 5 bases, with 16 bases between them. As DNA, the CDR3 is TGTGCCAGCAGGCCACAGGGTCCTTGGTATGGCTACACCTTC. It codes for CASRPQGPWYGYTF.

Only one count was recorded for this clone. The chain recombines TRBV19 with TRBJ2-3; D is perhaps TRBD1 (5 bases). Deletions cut 5 bases from V and 3 bases from J, with 15 bases between. This CDR3 region has 15 residues. Looked up from germline, CDR1 is LNHDA and CDR2 is SQIVND (reference sequence). CDR3 DNA: TGTGCCAGTAGTCCAGGGATCAGGGCTACAGATACGCAGTATTTT. It codes for CASSPGIRATDTQYF.

This clone was detected many times. V gene TRBV21-1 combines with J gene TRBJ2-7; the D call in the table, TRBD2, was not verified against the DNA. TRBV21-1 is shown as a pseudogene. The CDR3 runs to 15 residues. For the CDR3, the DNA is TGTGCCAGCAGCAATTCAAAGGGAGGAAACTACGAGCAGTACTTC. Translated, it gives CASSNSKGGNYEQYF.

The V call is TRBV5-1, the J call TRBJ2-1; possible D gene TRBD2, 6 bases. V was shortened by 1 base and J by 1 base, with 12 bases between the two germline ends. This CDR3 is built from 16 residues. CDR1 and CDR2 from the germline V gene are SGHRS and YFSETQ. CDR3 DNA: TGCGCCAGCAGCTTGTTGGCGGGAAGATCCTACAATGAGCAGTTCTTC. Protein: CASSLLAGRSYNEQFF.

The chain joins TRBV30 to TRBJ1-4; possible D gene TRBD1, 6 bases. The germline V gene encodes CDR1 GTSNPN and CDR2 SVGIG (reference sequence). The CDR3 extends over 13 amino acids. V shed 4 bases and J shed 2 bases, with 8 bases lying between them. CDR3 region: CAWNRVTNEKLFF. The CDR3 DNA sequence: TGTGCCTGGAACAGGGTTACTAATGAAAAACTGTTTTTT.

At least ten counts were recorded for this clone. The J gene is TRBJ2-7, the V gene TRBV28; 7 positions match TRBD2. V lost 5 bases to trimming and J lost 0 bases; unmatched junction nucleotides: 4. This CDR3 is built from 14 residues. Germline V gene lookup returns CDR1 MDHEN and CDR2 SYDVKM. The chain's CDR3 is CASSEGLGSYEQYF. CDR3 DNA: TGTGCCAGCAGTGAAGGACTAGGCTCCTACGAGCAGTACTTC.

The J gene is TRBJ2-1, the V gene TRBV6-6, with TRBD2 matching 10 bases. The CDR3 length is 15 residues. The V segment lost 5 bases and the J segment 4 bases; nucleotides outside the gene matches: 5. Germline V gene data show CDR1 as MNHNY and CDR2 as SVGAGI (reference sequence). CDR3 DNA: TGTGCCAGCAGTCTTACTAGCGGGGCGTACAATGAGCAGTTCTTC. The encoded protein is CASSLTSGAYNEQFF.

The sample holds one count of this clone. This rearrangement joins TRBV5-5 to TRBJ1-4, with TRBD1 identical over 7 bases. CDR1 is SGHKS and CDR2 is YYEKEE in the germline V gene (reference sequence). CDR3 length equals 15 residues. Germline trimming cut 1 base from V and 5 bases from J; bases unmatched to any gene: 5. The CDR3 reads CASSLLGTANEKLFF. DNA for the CDR3: TGTGCCAGCAGCTTGCTGGGGACAGCAAATGAAAAACTGTTTTTT.

The CDR3 protein is CASSKKREGVADTQYF. The CDR3 DNA sequence: TGTGCCAGCAGCAAAAAGCGGGAGGGCGTCGCAGATACGCAGTATTTT. V is TRBV21-1 and J is TRBJ2-3; the D segment call TRBD2 is taken from the table without a DNA check. TRBV21-1 is flagged as a pseudogene. The CDR3 totals 16 residues.

CDR3 residues: CASSRGGGGYNEQFF. In nucleotides, the CDR3 is TGTGCCAGCAGCCGCGGGGGAGGAGGGTACAATGAGCAGTTCTTC. The genes are TRBV7-2 and TRBJ2-1, with 7 bases fitting TRBD2. V dropped 5 bases and J dropped 4; count of bases not matched to a gene: 8. The CDR3 runs 15 residues. Per germline, CDR1 SGHTA and CDR2 FQGNSA.

The chain employs TRBV28 and TRBJ1-2; D possibly corresponds to TRBD1 (5 bases). CDR3 size: 13 residues. Trimming took off 2 bases at V and 8 bases at J, with 12 bases between the two ends. Germline-derived CDR1 and CDR2 are MDHEN and SYDVKM. The CDR3 here is CASSLGQGGGYTF. The CDR3 nucleotides are TGTGCCAGCAGTTTAGGGCAGGGTGGCGGCTACACCTTC.

The V and J genes are TRBV30 and TRBJ1-5; 9 bases align to TRBD1. The CDR3 is 15 residues long. Trimming at V came to 4 bases and at J to 2 bases, leaving 6 bases not matched to a gene. Germline V CDR1 and CDR2: GTSNPN, SVGIG (reference sequence). CDR3 sequence: CAWTLGQGGNQPQHF. For the CDR3, the DNA is TGTGCCTGGACCCTGGGACAGGGAGGCAATCAGCCCCAGCATTTT.

The chain couples TRBV9 to TRBJ2-1, with TRBD2 identical over 14 bases. Looked up from germline, CDR1 is SGDLS and CDR2 is YYNGEE. With V trimmed by 4 bases and J by 2 bases, 14 bases remained unmatched. The CDR3 extends over 20 amino acids. For the CDR3, the DNA is TGTGCCAGCAGCCCCGCCCGGCGACTAGCGGGAGGGCCCGCCTACAATGAGCAGTTCTTC. Amino acid sequence: CASSPARRLAGGPAYNEQFF.

The rearrangement joins TRBV5-1 to TRBJ1-5; D ambiguous. The CDR3 has 14 amino acids. The V end lost 0 bases, the J end lost 3 bases, and 7 bases lay between the germline ends. Germline V gene data show CDR1 as SGHRS and CDR2 as YFSETQ. The CDR3 coding sequence is TGCGCCAGCAGCTTGGGAGGCATCAATCAGCCCCAGCATTTT. Its translation: CASSLGGINQPQHF.

The chain couples TRBV29-1 to TRBJ1-4; 8 nucleotides agree with TRBD1. The CDR3 has 13 residues. V gave up 3 bases and J gave up 8 bases; unmatched junction bases: 5. From germline, CDR1 is SQVTM and CDR2 ANQGSEA. The CDR3, as DNA: TGCAGCGTTGAGGACAGGGAGGGGGAAAAACTGTTTTTT. Its translation: CSVEDREGEKLFF.

V and J are TRBV9 and TRBJ1-3, with D possibly matching TRBD1 (5 bases). This CDR3 is built from 14 residues. Deletions cut 2 bases from V and 4 bases from J, with 10 bases between. Per germline, CDR1 SGDLS and CDR2 YYNGEE. CDR3 nucleotides: TGTGCCAGCAGCGTCAGGGAAACGGGAAACACCATATATTTT. This sequence encodes CASSVRETGNTIYF.